This TCR beta chain was captured in a study of T cells in Graves' hyperthyroidism and ophthalmopathy. Study summary: Upon initial diagnosis and before any treatment, peripheral blood was collected.

In this sample, this clonotype turned up many times. Antigen: not known. The ends were cut back, 4 bases at V and 4 bases at J, with 11 bases in the middle. The CDR3 spans 14 residues. Germline V gene lookup returns CDR1 SGHAT and CDR2 FQNNGV. Every diagnosis used clinical symptoms, serum thyroxine and TRAb, thyroid ultrasound and orbital computed tomography. The study's findings and limits: The model made its ophthalmopathy prediction, and onset followed a median approximately 6.5 months later.

RNA transcripts yielded amplified TCR beta CDR3 regions. The HTBI primer set served for first-round RT-PCR of the TCR CDR3. From the multiplex PCR reads, TCRdb called clonotypes with MiXCR, one entry per CDR3 protein. Here the sample spans some 720,000 distinct CDR3 sequences, about a sixth being singletons. Sequenced material: blood. The chain carries TRBV11-2 and TRBJ2-1; tentatively, D is TRBD1 (5 bases). This sequence originates from a man between 18 and 35 years old with Graves' hyperthyroidism. The CDR3 DNA is TGTGCCAGCAGCTCCAGGACATTTTACAATGAGCAGTTCTTC. Translation: CASSSRTFYNEQFF.